Sequencing of this TCR beta chain was carried out in a study of T cells in Graves' hyperthyroidism and ophthalmopathy (dated by TCRdb to about 2019). Regarding the research as a whole: Peripheral blood samples were taken at initial diagnosis, before any treatment was given. A discovery cohort of around 100 patients, roughly 40 with Graves' ophthalmopathy and approximately 55 with stable Graves' hyperthyroidism, was used to find distinguishing TCR V-J signatures. Prospective prediction of ophthalmopathy was tested in an independent validation cohort consisting of roughly 19 hyperthyroidism patients and some 15 patients who later progressed to ophthalmopathy. The roughly 90 discovery patients were divided at random into training and test sets in a 7:3 ratio. In addition, the study compared T-cell repertoires in thyroid tissue and in blood from five to seven Graves' hyperthyroidism patients. Following sampling, methimazole starting at 30 mg daily was given to hyperthyroidism patients, and high-dose intravenous methylprednisolone was given to ophthalmopathy patients. The paper reports TCR Vbeta CDR3 sequencing of some 140 peripheral blood samples: around 45 ophthalmopathy, fewer than 85 hyperthyroidism and 17 progressor patients. Findings and caveats that apply to the study as a whole: During validation, the model predicted progression to ophthalmopathy a median of roughly 7.1 months ahead of onset, with 70.59% sensitivity and around 72% specificity. Sample size was not statistically predetermined, and blinding of investigators to group allocation was not performed. Most expanded thyroid clonotypes (frequency above 0.001) were also detected in blood, a finding suggesting that blood repertoires may reflect thyroid immune responses. A model built on a 13 V-J signature distinguished ophthalmopathy from stable hyperthyroidism, reaching about 88% sensitivity and about 81% specificity in cross-validation and 80%/75% in testing.

This clonotype was found many times. Its recognized antigen is unknown. Nothing much larger sits one base from this clone, and base qualities are not available. Trimming accounts for 2 bases at V and 8 bases at J, while the number of junction bases matched to no gene is 7. CDR1 and CDR2, per the germline V gene, are SGHVS and FNYEAQ. CDR3 length: 16 amino acids, cysteine to phenylalanine. This entry keeps only the CDR3 DNA: 48 bases, framed from base 1. Ophthalmopathy patients had moderately to severely active disease, Clinical Activity Score of at least 3, NOSPECS grade of at least 4, and duration under 3 months. The study excluded patients with uncontrolled infections, other autoimmune diseases, pregnancy or lactation. Diagnoses relied on clinical symptoms, serum thyroxine and TRAb, thyroid ultrasound and orbital computed tomography. Ficoll-Paque density gradient centrifugation was used to isolate PBMCs from about 9.4 ml of fresh peripheral blood. Trizol reagent was used to extract total RNA, and RNA quality was then checked on an Agilent 2100 Bioanalyzer.

The TCR beta CDR3 regions were amplified from RNA transcripts. The TCR CDR3 was subjected to a first round of RT-PCR using the HTBI primer set and the Qiagen OneStep RT-PCR kit. Libraries were constructed in a second round of multiplex PCR, after which size selection and purification were performed. Libraries were sequenced paired-end with 100 bp reads on an Illumina HiSeq2000. The authors' analysis ran thus. SOAPnuke was used to process the raw data, removing reads that contained adapters or uncalled bases, had a mean Phred below 15, or lacked an exact match to the constant primer or identifier. COPE v1.2.5 was used to merge the high-quality paired reads, and each unique nucleotide sequence was defined as a clonotype. MiTCR v1.1 was used to align clonotypes to the IMGT TRBV, TRBD and TRBJ reference segments. Only V-J combinations with frequency above 0.0001, covering 99% to 99.2% of repertoires, were analysed. A TCS score was defined as the ratio between F50 (clonal expansion) and ExV (chaos), using BLOSUM62-based TCRdist between CDR3 peptides within each V-J. Welch's t-statistics and random forest reduced fewer than 600 V-J features to 10 to 15, which were used in a naive Bayes classifier (R e1071). TCRdb passed the public sequencing reads through fastp at Q25 and MiXCR, retaining productive beta sequences. Entries are consolidated by CDR3 protein sequence, retaining the most common genes and DNA. For this entry, the V and J calls and clone size follow TCRdb and not the study's own pipeline. Within this sample are about 380,000 distinct CDR3 sequences, with about 14% of them counted one time only. Of the sample, around 20% falls within the top ten clones.

The chain couples TRBV7-6 to TRBJ2-1, and 12 bases in between align with TRBD2. Sequenced: blood. The receptor was derived from a young woman with Graves' ophthalmopathy. The CDR3 reads CASSLFSTSGGYEQFF. The nucleotide sequence reads as follows: TGTGCCAGCAGCTTATTCTCGACTAGCGGGGGCTATGAGCAGTTCTTC.